This entry lists 13 T cell receptor beta chains sequenced from one sample in a study of blood T cells in healthy people across ages. Through a sample-barcoded 5' primer and a J-beta primer mix, a second PCR was run for roughly 7 to 12 cycles. TCRdb reprocessed the 5' RACE reads via MiXCR and lists one record per CDR3 protein. Found here are approximately 1,700,000 distinct CDR3 sequences, about 39% of them singletons; the top ten hold about 21%. Sequenced input: blood. Source of these receptors: a human donor in good health.

The sample holds a few counts of this clonotype. The V and J genes are TRBV5-1 and TRBJ2-3, with unresolved D. Trimming removed 0 bases from V and 3 bases from J, with 8 bases in between. Germline V gene sequence: CDR1 SGHRS, CDR2 YFSETQ. The CDR3 is made up of 14 amino acids. Here the CDR3 DNA reads TGCGCCAGCAGCTTGGACGGAACGACAGATACGCAGTATTTT. The encoded protein is CASSLDGTTDTQYF.

There are many counts of this clonotype. In nucleotides, the CDR3 is TGCGCCAGCAGCCAAGGGGTGGGCCAGAGCTCCTACGAGCAGTACTTC. Translated: CASSQGVGQSSYEQYF. This chain connects TRBV4-3 to TRBJ2-7; D is ambiguous. CDR3 size: 16 residues. Germline V gene sequence: CDR1 LGHNA, CDR2 YSLEER. V dropped 1 base and J dropped 0 bases, with 13 bases sitting between them.

The V gene is TRBV20-1, the J gene TRBJ1-6; no definite D call. Trimming removed 1 base from V and 0 bases from J, with 10 bases in between. The CDR3 is 16 amino acids. CDR1 and CDR2 from the germline V gene are DFQATT and SNEGSKA (reference sequence). The CDR3 sequence: CSARAGVSSYNSPLHF. In nucleotides, the CDR3 is TGCAGTGCTAGAGCTGGGGTCAGCTCCTATAATTCACCCCTCCACTTT.

In this sample, this clonotype turned up a few times. The chain recombines TRBV6-1 with TRBJ2-7, with D perhaps matching TRBD1 or TRBD2 (5 bases each). V gave up 10 bases and J gave up 5 bases, with 15 bases separating them. CDR1 and CDR2 from the germline V gene are MNHNS and SASEGT. This CDR3 is 12 amino acids long. The CDR3 DNA reads TGTGCCATGGGAGAGGGGAACCACGAGCAGTACTTC. It codes for CAMGEGNHEQYF.

This clonotype has just a few counts. This chain connects TRBV7-2 to TRBJ1-5; a weak D match, TRBD1 (5 bases). Looked up from germline, CDR1 is SGHTA and CDR2 is FQGNSA. V lost 3 bases, J lost 6 bases, and 9 bases lay in between. This CDR3 contains 13 residues. The CDR3 here is CASSFQDSQPQHF. Written as DNA, the CDR3 is TGTGCCAGCAGCTTCCAAGACAGTCAGCCCCAGCATTTT.

This rearrangement joins TRBV4-3 to TRBJ2-1, with 9 bases identical to TRBD2. V was pared by 0 bases and J by 6 bases, with 6 bases of the junction left unmatched. The CDR3 runs 16 residues. The germline gives CDR1 LGHNA, CDR2 YSLEER. This CDR3 is CASSQDQAGGFNEQFF. The DNA for the CDR3 is TGCGCCAGCAGCCAAGATCAAGCGGGGGGATTCAATGAGCAGTTCTTC.

This rearrangement joins TRBV12-3 or TRBV12-4 to TRBJ2-5; the D gene is possibly TRBD1 (5 bases). This CDR3 is built from 13 residues. The V end lost 5 bases, the J end lost 9 bases, and 16 bases lay between the germline ends. Here the CDR3 DNA reads TGTGCCAGCAGTCTAGGGGTTCTAGGGTCCCAGTACTTC. Translating it yields CASSLGVLGSQYF.

The chain links TRBV20-1 to TRBJ1-4, with TRBD1 identical over 8 bases. The germline gives CDR1 DFQATT, CDR2 SNEGSKA (reference sequence). This CDR3 has 14 residues. V shed 2 bases and J 8 bases; nucleotides not matched to a gene: 7. The CDR3: CSARPGQGGEKLFF. CDR3 coding DNA: TGCAGTGCTAGACCTGGACAGGGCGGGGAAAAACTGTTTTTT.

This clonotype was observed a handful of times. This chain connects TRBV18 to TRBJ2-6, with D unresolved. The CDR3 totals 15 residues. Germline lookup yields CDR1 KGHSH and CDR2 LQKENI. V gave up 3 bases and J gave up 4 bases, with 10 bases separating them. CDR3 sequence (DNA): TGTGCCAGCTCACCTACGGTTGCCGGGGCCAACGTCCTGACTTTC. It encodes CASSPTVAGANVLTF. Full variable domain (remainder filled in from reference TRBV18 and TRBJ2-6): NAGVMQNPRHLVRRRGQEARLRCSPMKGHSHVYWYRQLPEEGLKFMVYLQKENIIDESGMPKERFSAEFPKEGPSILRIQQVVRGDSAAYFCASSPTVAGANVLTFGAGSRLTVL.

This chain links TRBV5-6 with TRBJ2-1; D may match TRBD1 or TRBD2 (6 bases each). The germline V gene encodes CDR1 SGHDT and CDR2 YYEEEE. Trimming left V 0 bases short and J 15 bases short, with 16 bases between. This CDR3 region has 13 residues. The CDR3 sequence is CASSLAPGARVFF. The CDR3 DNA reads TGTGCCAGCAGCTTGGCTCCGGGGGCGCGGGTGTTCTTC.

The chain employs TRBV5-1 and TRBJ1-2; a possible D gene is TRBD1 (5 bases). Germline CDR1 and CDR2: SGHRS and YFSETQ. The CDR3 is 15 residues long. The V end was cut by 1 base, the J end by 6 bases, with 16 bases between. This CDR3 is CASSLMPGRQNGYTF. The CDR3 nucleotides are TGCGCCAGCAGCTTGATGCCGGGACGACAAAATGGCTACACCTTC.

This clonotype was counted only a few times. The chain carries TRBV5-5 and TRBJ2-3; 9 nucleotides line up with TRBD2. CDR1 and CDR2 (germline): SGHKS, YYEKEE (reference sequence). Trimming removed 4 bases from V and 0 bases from J; junction bases left unmatched: 6. CDR3 length equals 16 residues. The CDR3 loop is CASSLPGTSSTDTQYF. CDR3 nucleotide sequence: TGTGCCAGCAGCCTACCCGGGACTAGCAGCACAGATACGCAGTATTTT.

This clonotype came up once. V gene TRBV27 combines with J gene TRBJ2-7; TRBD1 or TRBD2 may be the D gene (5 bases each). The germline V gene encodes CDR1 MNHEY and CDR2 SMNVEV (reference sequence). Trimming removed 0 bases from V and 3 bases from J, with 12 bases in between. The CDR3 extends over 15 amino acids. Here the CDR3 reads CASSLSGVSDYEQYF. CDR3 DNA: TGTGCCAGCAGTTTATCGGGGGTTAGCGACTACGAGCAGTACTTC.